One and the same sample provided the 30 T cell receptor beta chains below, sequenced in a study of blood T cell repertoires in COVID-19. Generated by immunoSEQ multiplex PCR, the TCRdb table keeps only in-frame clones and is missing some. The table includes some 200,000 clones, around 90% detected once. The sample consisted of PBMCs or T cells enriched from blood (not recorded which). These TCRs come from a man between 18 and 29 years old with acute COVID-19.

This chain connects TRBV6-2 or TRBV6-3 to TRBJ2-7; maybe TRBD2 (5 bases). CDR1 is MNHEY, CDR2 SVGEGT, per germline. The CDR3 runs 14 residues. V was cut by 2 bases and J by 9 bases, with 17 bases left in between. CDR3 DNA sequence: TGTGCCAGCAGTTACGCCGGTCTAGCCTTGGTGCAGTACTTC. Its protein is CASSYAGLALVQYF.

V usage is TRBV10-3 and J usage is TRBJ1-2, with D possibly matching TRBD1 (6 bases). Trimming stripped 0 bases from V and 8 bases from J, with 10 bases between. Germline CDR1 is ENHRY and CDR2 is SYGVKD. The CDR3 loop spans 13 amino acids. The CDR3 loop reads CAISESKGVGYTF. The CDR3 nucleotides are TGTGCCATCAGTGAGTCGAAGGGGGTAGGCTACACCTTC.

The V and J genes are TRBV11-2 and TRBJ2-2; possible D gene TRBD1, 5 bases. Trimming cost V 5 bases and J 3 bases, with 16 bases left between them. The CDR3 length is 16 residues. In germline, CDR1 is SGHAT, CDR2 FQNNGV. This CDR3 is CASSPEARVDTGELFF. For the CDR3, the DNA is TGTGCCAGCAGCCCCGAGGCCAGGGTAGACACCGGGGAGCTGTTTTTT.

The V call is TRBV20-1, the J call TRBJ1-1, with 8 positions matching TRBD1. Per germline, CDR1 DFQATT and CDR2 SNEGSKA (reference sequence). With V trimmed by 3 bases and J by 3 bases, 9 bases remained unmatched. This CDR3 has 15 residues. The CDR3 coding sequence is TGCAGTGCTAGTCAGGGGGCATATGGGGACACTGAAGCTTTCTTT. As protein: CSASQGAYGDTEAFF.

The CDR3 here is CSVGTGLTYEQYF. The CDR3 nucleotides are TGCAGCGTTGGGACAGGGCTTACCTACGAGCAGTACTTC. The chain carries TRBV29-1 and TRBJ2-7; TRBD1 agrees at 8 bases. There are 13 residues in the CDR3. J was trimmed by 2 bases and V by 4 bases; bases with no gene match: 4. The V gene's germline CDR1 is SQVTM and CDR2 ANQGSEA.

The CDR3 loop is CASTSPGLIYEQYF. Written as DNA, the CDR3 is TGTGCCAGCACCTCGCCGGGACTGATCTACGAGCAGTACTTC. This sequence joins TRBV28 and TRBJ2-7; TRBD2 might be the D (6 bases). Trimming took 7 bases from V and 3 from J, leaving 16 bases between them. Per germline, CDR1 MDHEN and CDR2 SYDVKM. The CDR3 loop spans 14 amino acids.

This chain connects TRBV9 to TRBJ2-1; 10 bases match TRBD2. This CDR3 spans 17 amino acids. V lost 2 bases, J lost 0 bases, and 5 bases stayed unmatched. Germline values: CDR1 SGDLS, CDR2 YYNGEE. CDR3 nucleotides: TGTGCCAGCAGCGTGGGACTAGCGAAGAGCTCCTACAATGAGCAGTTCTTC. Its translation: CASSVGLAKSSYNEQFF.

This clone was observed a handful of times. The CDR3 protein is CASSQGPGRTNEKLFF. CDR3 in DNA: TGCGCCAGCAGCCAAGGGCCGGGTCGAACTAATGAAAAACTGTTTTTT. V usage is TRBV4-1 and J usage is TRBJ1-4; D ambiguous. CDR3 length: 16 amino acids. CDR1 is MGHRA and CDR2 is YSYEKL in the germline V gene. The V end was cut by 1 base, the J end by 1 base, with 10 bases between.

V is TRBV7-2 and J is TRBJ2-4; perhaps TRBD2 as D (5 bases). The CDR3 runs 16 residues. Germline CDR1 reads SGHTA; CDR2 reads FQGNSA. Trimming took off 0 bases at V and 0 bases at J, with 9 bases between the two ends. The CDR3 sequence is CASSLARRSAKNIQYF. The CDR3 coding sequence is TGTGCCAGCAGCTTAGCGCGGAGGTCAGCCAAAAACATTCAGTACTTC.

This chain connects TRBV20-1 to TRBJ2-3, with 10 bases lining up with TRBD2. CDR1 is DFQATT, CDR2 SNEGSKA, per germline (reference sequence). The CDR3 spans 15 residues. Unmatched junction bases numbered 5, after V lost 3 bases and J lost 2 bases. CDR3 protein: CSASLAGVHTDTQYF. CDR3 nucleotide sequence: TGCAGTGCTAGTCTAGCGGGAGTCCACACAGATACGCAGTATTTT.

Comments on this clone: The sample carries other DNA sequences with the same CDR3. The chain couples TRBV5-1 to TRBJ1-1; a possible D gene is TRBD1 (6 bases). Germline CDR1 reads SGHRS; CDR2 reads YFSETQ. V lost 4 bases, J lost 1 base, and 11 bases lay in between. The CDR3 sequence is 14 residues long. CDR3 sequence: CASSPGTSNTEAFF. DNA of the CDR3: TGCGCCAGCAGCCCGGGGACATCGAACACTGAAGCTTTCTTT.

This rearrangement joins TRBV30 to TRBJ1-1; the D is unclear. The CDR3 is made up of 12 amino acids. V was cut by 7 bases and J by 6 bases, with 15 bases left in between. In germline, CDR1 is GTSNPN, CDR2 SVGIG (reference sequence). The CDR3 loop is CASRETQPEAFF. The CDR3 region has the DNA TGTGCCTCTAGGGAGACCCAGCCTGAAGCTTTCTTT.

The chain joins TRBV5-5 to TRBJ1-2; D not certain. Germline assignment: CDR1 SGHKS and CDR2 YYEKEE (reference sequence). V dropped 6 bases and J dropped 8 bases, with 23 bases sitting between them. The CDR3 has 15 amino acids. The CDR3 bases are TGTGCCAGCACCATCTCCGGACTTAACATCGGGGGCTACACCTTC. Amino acids: CASTISGLNIGGYTF.

The rearrangement links TRBV7-9 to TRBJ1-2, with D possibly TRBD1 on 6 matching bases. Trimming pared 4 bases from V and 0 bases from J, leaving 12 bases between. The germline V gene encodes CDR1 SEHNR and CDR2 FQNEAQ (reference sequence). This CDR3 is built from 15 residues. CDR3 DNA: TGTGCCAGCAGCTCACGGGACACTCCTAACTATGGCTACACCTTC. It translates to CASSSRDTPNYGYTF.

This chain links TRBV27 with TRBJ1-5; TRBD1 agrees at 8 bases. The V gene's germline CDR1 is MNHEY and CDR2 SMNVEV (reference sequence). V was clipped by 5 bases and J by 4 bases; unmatched bases: 4. The CDR3 length is 14 residues. CDR3 nucleotides: TGTGCCAGCAGTCCCGGGACAGGAAATCAGCCCCAGCATTTT. Amino acids: CASSPGTGNQPQHF.

This clone was observed a single time. This rearrangement joins TRBV4-1 to TRBJ1-3; TRBD1 is a possible D gene (6 bases). Germline loops: CDR1 MGHRA, CDR2 YSYEKL. The germline V and J ends were trimmed by 1 base and 0 bases, with 16 bases remaining between them. The CDR3 totals 18 residues. The CDR3 here is CASSQVSAGEGSGNTIYF. The CDR3, as DNA: TGCGCCAGCAGCCAAGTCAGCGCAGGGGAAGGCTCTGGAAACACCATATATTTT.

This sequence joins TRBV7-4 and TRBJ2-1; 7 bases are shared with TRBD2. The trim removed 4 bases at V and 2 bases at J, leaving 8 bases unmatched. Germline V lookup: CDR1 SGHVT, CDR2 SQSDAQ. The CDR3 loop spans 16 amino acids. The CDR3 spells CASSWRREGTYNEQFF. The CDR3 DNA reads as TGTGCCAGCAGCTGGCGGAGGGAGGGAACCTACAATGAGCAGTTCTTC.

The rearrangement links TRBV29-1 to TRBJ1-2; D is unclear. Germline V lookup: CDR1 SQVTM, CDR2 ANQGSEA. Trimming removed 7 bases at V and 8 bases at J, with 8 bases between. This CDR3 contains 9 residues. The CDR3 here is CSDTPGYTF. Written as DNA, the CDR3 is TGCAGCGACACCCCCGGCTACACCTTC.

This chain links TRBV27 with TRBJ2-1; no clear D. V was pared by 2 bases and J by 6 bases, with 23 bases between. The CDR3 sequence is 18 residues long. Germline values: CDR1 MNHEY, CDR2 SMNVEV (reference sequence). The CDR3 DNA reads as TGTGCCAGCAGTTTAAGGCAGGAAGGTATTTCGTCTGGCAATGAGCAGTTCTTC. Translated: CASSLRQEGISSGNEQFF.

The chain employs TRBV28 and TRBJ1-2; TRBD1 might be the D (5 bases). The CDR3 totals 12 residues. The V end was cut by 4 bases, the J end by 7 bases, with 10 bases between. Germline V gives CDR1 MDHEN, CDR2 SYDVKM. The CDR3 loop is CASSSGKGGYTF. CDR3 coding DNA: TGTGCCAGCAGTTCAGGGAAGGGTGGCTACACCTTC.

The V call is TRBV5-1, the J call TRBJ2-7; D may be TRBD1 (5 bases). Trimming cost V 5 bases and J 3 bases, with 12 bases left between them. Germline V gives CDR1 SGHRS, CDR2 YFSETQ. The CDR3 runs to 13 residues. The CDR3 loop reads CASSFREGYEQYF. The CDR3 DNA reads TGCGCCAGCAGTTTCAGGGAAGGCTACGAGCAGTACTTC.

The genes are TRBV6-5 and TRBJ1-2; TRBD1 agrees at 7 bases. The ends lost 5 bases at V and 4 bases at J; junction bases unmatched: 7. CDR1 and CDR2 from the germline V gene are MNHEY and SVGAGI. This CDR3 has 14 residues. The chain's CDR3 is CASSKQGFGYGYTF. The CDR3 nucleotides read TGTGCCAGCAGTAAACAGGGGTTTGGCTATGGCTACACCTTC.

The V and J genes are TRBV6-5 and TRBJ1-3; D gene uncertain. V lost 6 bases to trimming and J lost 3 bases, with 15 bases between them. This CDR3 contains 15 residues. Germline V gene lookup returns CDR1 MNHEY and CDR2 SVGAGI. The DNA of the CDR3 is TGTGCCAGCAGATCGCCCGCGGTGGATGGAAACACCATATATTTT. Amino acids: CASRSPAVDGNTIYF.

This chain uses TRBV19 with TRBJ2-3; D gene uncertain. The CDR3 length is 13 residues. The ends were cut back, 2 bases at V and 2 bases at J, with 5 bases in the middle. In germline, CDR1 is LNHDA, CDR2 SQIVND (reference sequence). The CDR3 is CASSILFTDTQYF. CDR3 sequence (DNA): TGTGCCAGTAGTATACTCTTCACAGATACGCAGTATTTT.

This CDR3 is CASSRDGTGYGYTF. In DNA, the CDR3 is TGTGCCAGCAGTCGTGACGGCACGGGGTATGGCTACACCTTC. V usage is TRBV28 and J usage is TRBJ1-2; D gene ambiguous. The V gene lost 5 bases and the J gene lost 5 bases, with 15 bases spanning the gap. From germline, CDR1 is MDHEN and CDR2 SYDVKM. The CDR3 is 14 residues long.

This chain links TRBV28 with TRBJ1-2, with 9 bases identical to TRBD1. Germline V gene data show CDR1 as MDHEN and CDR2 as SYDVKM. Trimming cost V 5 bases and J 6 bases; bases outside gene matches: 13. CDR3 length equals 16 residues. CDR3 bases: TGTGCCAGCAGTGCTATAGGCCTCGGGACAGGGAATGGCTACACCTTC. As protein: CASSAIGLGTGNGYTF.

The CDR3 reads CSASRSGSEQYF. In nucleotides, the CDR3 is TGCAGTGCTAGTCGGTCAGGGTCCGAGCAGTACTTC. V gene TRBV20-1 combines with J gene TRBJ2-7; D is possibly TRBD1 (5 bases). Germline V CDR1 and CDR2: DFQATT, SNEGSKA (reference sequence). This CDR3 region has 12 residues. Trimming removed 3 bases at V and 6 bases at J, with 12 bases between.

This rearrangement joins TRBV4-3 to TRBJ1-1, with TRBD1 identical over 8 bases. Per germline, CDR1 LGHNA and CDR2 YSLEER. Trimming took 0 bases from V and 5 from J; bases not matched to a gene: 5. The CDR3 has 15 amino acids. The CDR3 DNA sequence: TGCGCCAGCAGCCAAGAATACAGGGGGGATACTGAAGCTTTCTTT. Translated, it gives CASSQEYRGDTEAFF.

V usage is TRBV29-1 and J usage is TRBJ2-7; 8 bases are a match to TRBD1. Germline lookup yields CDR1 SQVTM and CDR2 ANQGSEA. CDR3 length equals 14 residues. V lost 6 bases and J lost 4; bases outside the gene matches: 11. Written as DNA, the CDR3 is TGCAGCGTGCAGCTAGCAGGGGGCTCGTACGAGCAGTACTTC. This codes for CSVQLAGGSYEQYF.

This chain uses TRBV5-1 with TRBJ1-6, with unresolved D. Trimming removed 4 bases from V and 2 bases from J, with 4 bases in between. The germline V gene encodes CDR1 SGHRS and CDR2 YFSETQ. This CDR3 has 13 amino acids. CDR3 in DNA: TGCGCCAGCAGCCTCGCCTATAATTCACCCCTCCACTTT. Residues: CASSLAYNSPLHF. The full variable domain, in which reference TRBV5-1 and TRBJ1-6 provide the parts outside the CDR3, is KAGVTQTPRYLIKTRGQQVTLSCSPISGHRSVSWYQQTPGQGLQFLFEYFSETQRNKGNFPGRFSGRQFSNSRSEMNVSTLELGDSALYLCASSLAYNSPLHFGNGTRLTVT.